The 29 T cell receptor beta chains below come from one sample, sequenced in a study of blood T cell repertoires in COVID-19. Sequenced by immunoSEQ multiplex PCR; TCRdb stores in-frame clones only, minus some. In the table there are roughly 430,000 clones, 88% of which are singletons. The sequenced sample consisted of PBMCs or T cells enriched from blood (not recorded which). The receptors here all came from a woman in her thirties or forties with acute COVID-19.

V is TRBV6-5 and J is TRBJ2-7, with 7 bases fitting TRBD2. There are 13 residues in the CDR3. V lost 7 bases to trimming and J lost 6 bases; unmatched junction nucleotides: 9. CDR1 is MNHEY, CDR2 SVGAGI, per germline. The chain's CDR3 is CASKLGLVIEQYF. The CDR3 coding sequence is TGTGCCAGCAAGTTAGGACTAGTGATCGAGCAGTACTTC.

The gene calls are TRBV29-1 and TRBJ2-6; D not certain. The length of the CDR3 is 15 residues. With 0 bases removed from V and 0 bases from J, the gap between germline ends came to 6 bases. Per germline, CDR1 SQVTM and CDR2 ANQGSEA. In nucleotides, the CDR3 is TGCAGCGTTGAAGATCGCGTCTCTGGGGCCAACGTCCTGACTTTC. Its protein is CSVEDRVSGANVLTF.

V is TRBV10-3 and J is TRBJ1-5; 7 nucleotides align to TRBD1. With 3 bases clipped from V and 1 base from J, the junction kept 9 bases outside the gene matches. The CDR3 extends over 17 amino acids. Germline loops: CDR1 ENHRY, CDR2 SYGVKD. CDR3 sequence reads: CAISDRGGLMSNQPQHF. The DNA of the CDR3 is TGTGCCATCAGTGATCGAGGGGGCCTAATGAGCAATCAGCCCCAGCATTTT.

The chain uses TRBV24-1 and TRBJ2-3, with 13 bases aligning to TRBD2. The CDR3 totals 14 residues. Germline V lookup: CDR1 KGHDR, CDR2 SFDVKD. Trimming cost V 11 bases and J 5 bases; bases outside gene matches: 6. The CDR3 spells CAIRTSGGRDTQYF. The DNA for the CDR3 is TGTGCCATCCGGACTAGCGGGGGTCGAGATACGCAGTATTTT.

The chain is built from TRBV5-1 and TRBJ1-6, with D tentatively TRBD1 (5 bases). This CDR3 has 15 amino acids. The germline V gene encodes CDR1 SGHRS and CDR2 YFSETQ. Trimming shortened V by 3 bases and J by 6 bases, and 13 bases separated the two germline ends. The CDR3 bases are TGCGCCAGCAGCTCTCAGGGATTCGGTAATTCACCCCTCCACTTT. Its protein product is CASSSQGFGNSPLHF.

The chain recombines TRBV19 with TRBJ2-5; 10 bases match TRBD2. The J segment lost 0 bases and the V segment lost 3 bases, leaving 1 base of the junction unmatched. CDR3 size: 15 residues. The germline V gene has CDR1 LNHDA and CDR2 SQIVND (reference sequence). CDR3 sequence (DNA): TGTGCCAGTAGTATCGGACTAGCGGACCAAGAGACCCAGTACTTC. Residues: CASSIGLADQETQYF.

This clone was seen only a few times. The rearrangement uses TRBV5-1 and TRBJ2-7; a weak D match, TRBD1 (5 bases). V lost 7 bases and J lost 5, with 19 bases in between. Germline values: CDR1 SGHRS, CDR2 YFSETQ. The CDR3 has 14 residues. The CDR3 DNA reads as TGCGCCAGCGCCAGGGAATTTGGTGTCGACGAGCAGTACTTC. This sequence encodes CASAREFGVDEQYF.

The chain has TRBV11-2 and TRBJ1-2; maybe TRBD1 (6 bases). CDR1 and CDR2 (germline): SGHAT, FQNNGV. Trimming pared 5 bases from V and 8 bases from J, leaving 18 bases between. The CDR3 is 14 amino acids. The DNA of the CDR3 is TGTGCCAGCAGCCCCCACCAGGGGATGGTAGGCTACACCTTC. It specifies CASSPHQGMVGYTF.

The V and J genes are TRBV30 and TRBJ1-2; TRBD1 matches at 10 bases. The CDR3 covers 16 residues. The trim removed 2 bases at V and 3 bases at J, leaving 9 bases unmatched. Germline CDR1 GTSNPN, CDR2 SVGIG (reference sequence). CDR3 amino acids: CAWSTPPGTGDYGYTF. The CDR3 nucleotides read TGTGCCTGGAGTACACCCCCCGGGACAGGGGACTATGGCTACACCTTC.

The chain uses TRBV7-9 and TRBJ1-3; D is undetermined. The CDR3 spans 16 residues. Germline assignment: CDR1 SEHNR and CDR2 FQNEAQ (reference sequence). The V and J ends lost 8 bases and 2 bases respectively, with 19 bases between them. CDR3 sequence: CASSKGVADAGNTIYF. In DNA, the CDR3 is TGTGCCAGCTCCAAGGGAGTGGCGGACGCTGGAAACACCATATATTTT.

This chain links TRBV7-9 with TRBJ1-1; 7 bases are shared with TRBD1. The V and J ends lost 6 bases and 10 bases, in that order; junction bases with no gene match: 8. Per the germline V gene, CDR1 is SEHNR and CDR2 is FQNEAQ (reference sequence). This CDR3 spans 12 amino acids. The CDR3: CASRDSGGTAFF. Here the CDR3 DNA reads TGTGCCAGCAGGGATTCAGGGGGAACAGCTTTCTTT.

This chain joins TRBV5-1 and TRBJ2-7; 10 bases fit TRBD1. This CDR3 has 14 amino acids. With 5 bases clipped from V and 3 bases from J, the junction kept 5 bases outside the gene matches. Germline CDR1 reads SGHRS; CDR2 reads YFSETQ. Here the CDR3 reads CASSFRTGGYEQYF. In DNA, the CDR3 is TGCGCCAGCAGTTTTCGGACAGGGGGCTACGAGCAGTACTTC. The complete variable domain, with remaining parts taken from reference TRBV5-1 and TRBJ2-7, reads KAGVTQTPRYLIKTRGQQVTLSCSPISGHRSVSWYQQTPGQGLQFLFEYFSETQRNKGNFPGRFSGRQFSNSRSEMNVSTLELGDSALYLCASSFRTGGYEQYFGPGTRLTVT.

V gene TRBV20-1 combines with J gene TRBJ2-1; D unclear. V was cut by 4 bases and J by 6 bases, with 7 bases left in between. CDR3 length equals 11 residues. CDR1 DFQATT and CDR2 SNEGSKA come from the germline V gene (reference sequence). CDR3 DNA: TGCAGTGCTACCCCAGTCAATGAGCAGTTCTTC. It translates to CSATPVNEQFF.

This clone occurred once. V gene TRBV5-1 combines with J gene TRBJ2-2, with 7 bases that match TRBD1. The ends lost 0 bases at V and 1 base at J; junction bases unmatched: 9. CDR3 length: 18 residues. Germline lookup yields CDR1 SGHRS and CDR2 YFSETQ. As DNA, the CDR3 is TGCGCCAGCAGCTTGGGTGGCTACAGGGGTGAGAACACCGGGGAGCTGTTTTTT. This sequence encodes CASSLGGYRGENTGELFF.

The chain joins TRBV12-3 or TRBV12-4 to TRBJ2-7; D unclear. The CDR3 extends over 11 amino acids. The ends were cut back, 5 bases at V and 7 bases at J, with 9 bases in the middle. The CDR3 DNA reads TGTGCCAGCAGTACCCCCGGGGAGCAGTACTTC. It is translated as CASSTPGEQYF.

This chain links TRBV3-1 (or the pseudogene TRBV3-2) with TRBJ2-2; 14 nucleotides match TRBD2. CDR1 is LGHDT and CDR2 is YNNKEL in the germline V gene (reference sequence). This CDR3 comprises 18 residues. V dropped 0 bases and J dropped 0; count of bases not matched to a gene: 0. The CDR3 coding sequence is TGTGCCAGCAGCCAAGAGGGACTAGCGGGAGCGAACACCGGGGAGCTGTTTTTT. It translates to CASSQEGLAGANTGELFF.

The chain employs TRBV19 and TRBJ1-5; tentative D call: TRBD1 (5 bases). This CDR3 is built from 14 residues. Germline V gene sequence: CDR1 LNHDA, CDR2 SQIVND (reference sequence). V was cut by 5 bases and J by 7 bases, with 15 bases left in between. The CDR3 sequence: CASSPRWGGQPQHF. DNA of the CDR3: TGTGCCAGTAGTCCGCGTTGGGGGGGGCAGCCCCAGCATTTT.

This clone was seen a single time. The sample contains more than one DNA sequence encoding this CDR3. CDR3 in amino acids: CAISGTTNTEAFF. Written as DNA, the CDR3 is TGTGCCATCAGTGGGACAACGAACACTGAAGCTTTCTTT. V and J are TRBV10-3 and TRBJ1-1; tentatively, D is TRBD1 (5 bases). Germline V gene lookup returns CDR1 ENHRY and CDR2 SYGVKD. Trimming pared 4 bases from V and 1 base from J, leaving 7 bases between. The CDR3 sequence is 13 residues long.

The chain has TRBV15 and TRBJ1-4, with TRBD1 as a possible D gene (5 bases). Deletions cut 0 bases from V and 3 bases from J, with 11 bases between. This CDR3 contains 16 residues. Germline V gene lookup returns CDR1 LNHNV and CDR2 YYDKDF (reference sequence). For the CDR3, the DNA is TGTGCCACCAGCAGAGATGGGGCGATCCCTAATGAAAAACTGTTTTTT. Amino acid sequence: CATSRDGAIPNEKLFF.

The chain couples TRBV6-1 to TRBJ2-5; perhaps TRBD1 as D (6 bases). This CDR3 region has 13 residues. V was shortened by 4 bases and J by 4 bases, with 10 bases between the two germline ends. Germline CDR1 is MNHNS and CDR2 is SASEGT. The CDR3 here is CASSGQGSETQYF. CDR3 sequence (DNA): TGTGCCAGCAGTGGCCAGGGGTCAGAGACCCAGTACTTC.

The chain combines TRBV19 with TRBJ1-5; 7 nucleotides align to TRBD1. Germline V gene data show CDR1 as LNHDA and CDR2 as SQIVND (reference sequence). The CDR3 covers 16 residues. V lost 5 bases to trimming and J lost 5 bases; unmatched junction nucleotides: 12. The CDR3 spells CASSYGPGQDYQPQHF. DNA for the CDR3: TGTGCCAGTAGTTACGGGCCTGGACAGGATTATCAGCCCCAGCATTTT. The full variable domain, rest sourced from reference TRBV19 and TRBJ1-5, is DGGITQSPKYLFRKEGQNVTLSCEQNLNHDAMYWYRQDPGQGLRLIYYSQIVNDFQKGDIAEGYSVSREKKESFPLTVTSAQKNPTAFYLCASSYGPGQDYQPQHFGDGTRLSIL.

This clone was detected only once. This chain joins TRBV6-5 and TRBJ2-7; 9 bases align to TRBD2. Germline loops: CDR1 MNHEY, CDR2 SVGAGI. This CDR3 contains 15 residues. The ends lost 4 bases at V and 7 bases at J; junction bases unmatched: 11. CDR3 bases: TGTGCCAGCAGTTTTTCTAGCGGGGCGGGTTGGGAGCAGTACTTC. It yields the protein CASSFSSGAGWEQYF.

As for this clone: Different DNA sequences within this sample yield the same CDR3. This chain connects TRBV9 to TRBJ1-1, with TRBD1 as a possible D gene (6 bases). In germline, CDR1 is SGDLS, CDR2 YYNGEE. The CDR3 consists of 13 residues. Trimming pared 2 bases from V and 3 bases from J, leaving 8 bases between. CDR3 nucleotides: TGTGCCAGCAGCGTTGCAGGGGACACTGAAGCTTTCTTT. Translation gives CASSVAGDTEAFF.

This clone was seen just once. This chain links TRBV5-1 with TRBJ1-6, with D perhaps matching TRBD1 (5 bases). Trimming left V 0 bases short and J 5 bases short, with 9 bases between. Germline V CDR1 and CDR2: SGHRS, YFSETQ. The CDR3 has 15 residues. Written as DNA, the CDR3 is TGCGCCAGCAGCTTGGTGGGCAGGGATAATTCACCCCTCCACTTT. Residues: CASSLVGRDNSPLHF.

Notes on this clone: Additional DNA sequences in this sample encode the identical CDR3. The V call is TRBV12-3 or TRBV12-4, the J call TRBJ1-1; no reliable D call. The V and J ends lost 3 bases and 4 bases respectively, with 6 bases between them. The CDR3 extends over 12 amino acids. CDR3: CASSLGTTEAFF. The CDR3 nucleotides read TGTGCCAGCAGTTTGGGCACCACTGAAGCTTTCTTT.

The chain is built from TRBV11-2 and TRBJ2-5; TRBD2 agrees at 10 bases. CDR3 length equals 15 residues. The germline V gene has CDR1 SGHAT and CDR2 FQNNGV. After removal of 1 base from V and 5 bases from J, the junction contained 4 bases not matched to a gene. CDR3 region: CASSLVLAGVETQYF. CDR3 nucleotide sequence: TGTGCCAGCAGCTTAGTCCTAGCGGGGGTGGAGACCCAGTACTTC.

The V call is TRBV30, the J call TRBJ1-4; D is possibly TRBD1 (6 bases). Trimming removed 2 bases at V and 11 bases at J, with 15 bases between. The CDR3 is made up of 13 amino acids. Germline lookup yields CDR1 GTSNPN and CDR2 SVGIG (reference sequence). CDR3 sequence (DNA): TGTGCCTGGAGTATAGGAACAGGGTGGAAACTGTTTTTT. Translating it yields CAWSIGTGWKLFF.

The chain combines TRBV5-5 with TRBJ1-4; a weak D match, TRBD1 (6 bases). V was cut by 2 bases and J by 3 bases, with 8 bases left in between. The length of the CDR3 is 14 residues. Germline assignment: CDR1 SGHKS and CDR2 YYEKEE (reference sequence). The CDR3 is CASSFGTSNEKLFF. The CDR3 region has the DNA TGTGCCAGCAGCTTCGGGACATCTAATGAAAAACTGTTTTTT.

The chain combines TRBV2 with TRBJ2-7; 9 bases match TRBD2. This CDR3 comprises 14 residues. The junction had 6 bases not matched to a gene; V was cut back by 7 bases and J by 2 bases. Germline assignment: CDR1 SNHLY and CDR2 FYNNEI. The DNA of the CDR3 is TGTGCCAGCAAGCTAGCGGGGAGGACCTACGAGCAGTACTTC. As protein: CASKLAGRTYEQYF.